This paragraph covers one T cell receptor (beta chain) sequence. The sample belongs to a study of T cells after yellow fever vaccination. Study background: Researchers used SMART-Seq v4 Ultra Low Input to prepare fractions that had low cell numbers.

Synthesis of TCR cDNA relied on 5'RACE template switching, which attached a universal primer site and UMIs. TCRdb recomputed calls from the 5' RACE reads with MiXCR, one row per CDR3 protein. The table has hundreds of thousands of distinct CDR3 sequences, roughly 12% seen once. The J segment lost 4 bases and the V segment lost 5 bases, leaving 3 bases of the junction unmatched. The CDR3 contains 14 residues. From germline, CDR1 is KGHDR and CDR2 SFDVKD. This sample comprised PBMCs, obtained on the day of the yellow fever booster vaccination. This clonotype was sampled from a man aged 30 to 39 who received the YFV17D yellow fever vaccine. The V and J genes are TRBV24-1 and TRBJ2-3; 9 bases are shared with TRBD2. The CDR3 spells CATSVGGGADTQYF. CDR3 in DNA: TGTGCCACCAGTGTCGGCGGGGGGGCAGATACGCAGTATTTT.